Listed here are 22 T cell receptor beta chains from one sample, sequenced in a study of regulatory T cells in long-lasting Graves disease. Noted time point: newly diagnosed GD, antithyroid drugs for less than 3 months. Isolated PBMC RNA provided the starting material for the TCR library. Arm-PCR of CDR3 regions and iRepertoire HTBI primers were used to build TCR beta libraries. MiXCR, applied by TCRdb to the multiplex PCR reads, yields one record per CDR3 protein. Among 250,000 or so distinct CDR3 sequences listed, 20% to 25% were seen once. The sequencing here drew on peripheral blood mononuclear cells (PBMCs), taken at new diagnosis, from a patient treated with antithyroid drugs. Source of these receptors: a female donor with Graves disease.

The table lists this clonotype with many counts. This chain joins TRBV2 and TRBJ2-7; D is possibly TRBD1 (6 bases). Deletions cut 7 bases from V and 3 bases from J, with 13 bases between. CDR3 length equals 13 residues. The germline V gene has CDR1 SNHLY and CDR2 FYNNEI. The CDR3 coding sequence is TGTGCCAGCACCTTCAGGGGTGTCTACGAGCAGTACTTC. Its translation: CASTFRGVYEQYF.

This clonotype was observed many times. The chain links TRBV6-1 to TRBJ2-5; 9 bases agree with TRBD1. This CDR3 has 12 amino acids. CDR1 is MNHNS, CDR2 SASEGT, per germline. The ends lost 6 bases at V and 13 bases at J; junction bases unmatched: 9. CDR3 DNA sequence: TGTGCCAGCAGAAACCCTGGACAGGGGTTGTACTTC. It encodes CASRNPGQGLYF.

The gene calls are TRBV4-2 and TRBJ2-7; 8 bases fit TRBD1. Germline loops: CDR1 LGHNA, CDR2 YNFKEQ. The CDR3 contains 15 residues. The V and J ends lost 4 bases and 4 bases, in that order; junction bases with no gene match: 9. The CDR3 DNA reads as TGTGCCAGCAGCCGTGACAGGGGCCCAGGGTACGAGCAGTACTTC. It specifies CASSRDRGPGYEQYF.

This clonotype was observed many times. The V and J genes are TRBV12-3 or TRBV12-4 and TRBJ1-2, with TRBD1 as a possible D gene (6 bases). This CDR3 comprises 14 residues. Trimming left V 11 bases short and J 4 bases short, with 20 bases between. CDR3 in DNA: TGTGCCTCACATCGGACAGAAGGTAGCTATGGCTACACCTTC. It is translated as CASHRTEGSYGYTF.

The J gene is TRBJ1-2, the V gene TRBV5-1; TRBD1 matches 8 bases. There are 15 residues in the CDR3. Trimming took 7 bases from V and 0 from J; bases not matched to a gene: 8. CDR1 is SGHRS, CDR2 YFSETQ, per germline. DNA of the CDR3: TGCGCCAGCTCGGACAGGGAGAGGGCTAACTATGGCTACACCTTC. Its translation is CASSDRERANYGYTF.

This clonotype came up many times. V and J are TRBV6-5 and TRBJ2-7; unclear D gene. The germline gives CDR1 MNHEY, CDR2 SVGAGI. Trimming removed 0 bases from V and 3 bases from J, with 12 bases in between. CDR3 length equals 15 residues. The CDR3 spells CASSYSTAYLYEQYF. Written as DNA, the CDR3 is TGTGCCAGCAGTTACTCGACGGCCTACCTCTACGAGCAGTACTTC.

The chain has TRBV7-2 and TRBJ2-5; 10 nucleotides line up with TRBD1. The CDR3 runs to 16 residues. V was pared by 0 bases and J by 2 bases, with 3 bases of the junction left unmatched. Germline-derived CDR1 and CDR2 are SGHTA and FQGNSA. CDR3 nucleotide sequence: TGTGCCAGCAGCTTAGCGGTGGGACAGGGGCAAGAGACCCAGTACTTC. This codes for CASSLAVGQGQETQYF.

This clonotype has at least ten counts. The V gene is TRBV5-6, the J gene TRBJ2-7; weak D call: TRBD1 (6 bases). Trimming removed 0 bases at V and 2 bases at J, with 12 bases between. Per the germline V gene, CDR1 is SGHDT and CDR2 is YYEEEE. The CDR3 contains 15 residues. DNA for the CDR3: TGTGCCAGCAGCTTGGGCGCCAGGACAGCCTACGAGCAGTACTTC. Amino acids: CASSLGARTAYEQYF. The full variable domain, in which reference TRBV5-6 and TRBJ2-7 provide the parts outside the CDR3, is DAGVTQSPTHLIKTRGQQVTLRCSPKSGHDTVSWYQQALGQGPQFIFQYYEEEERQRGNFPDRFSGHQFPNYSSELNVNALLLGDSALYLCASSLGARTAYEQYFGPGTRLTVT.

This clonotype was found a few times. For the CDR3, the DNA is TGCAGTGCATGGGACCTGGGAAACACCATATATTTT. Its translation is CSAWDLGNTIYF. The rearrangement uses TRBV20-1 and TRBJ1-3; D is possibly TRBD1 (5 bases). This CDR3 is 12 amino acids long. Trimming took off 6 bases at V and 4 bases at J, with 10 bases between the two ends. CDR1 and CDR2 (germline): DFQATT, SNEGSKA (reference sequence).

The chain carries TRBV12-3 or TRBV12-4 and TRBJ1-2; 7 bases agree with TRBD1. The CDR3 length is 13 residues. V gave up 6 bases and J gave up 3 bases; unmatched junction bases: 4. The CDR3: CASRSGTDYGYTF. The CDR3 region has the DNA TGTGCCAGCAGGTCCGGGACAGACTATGGCTACACCTTC.

The chain links TRBV5-1 to TRBJ2-7; 11 bases match TRBD1. The length of the CDR3 is 15 residues. Per germline, CDR1 SGHRS and CDR2 YFSETQ. V shed 4 bases, J shed 5 bases, and the junction held 8 bases outside the gene matches. The CDR3 loop reads CASSTGQGAVDEQYF. Here the CDR3 DNA reads TGCGCCAGCAGCACCGGACAGGGGGCGGTGGACGAGCAGTACTTC.

There are many counts of this clonotype. This sequence joins TRBV20-1 and TRBJ1-4; TRBD1 agrees at 9 bases. Germline CDR1 DFQATT, CDR2 SNEGSKA (reference sequence). The CDR3 is 12 amino acids. CDR3 coding DNA: TGCAGCCCGGGACAGGGTAATGAAAAACTGTTTTTT. It encodes CSPGQGNEKLFF.

J is TRBJ1-1 and V is TRBV20-1; D not resolved. Trimming pared 5 bases from V and 1 base from J, leaving 8 bases between. This CDR3 has 12 residues. The germline V gene encodes CDR1 DFQATT and CDR2 SNEGSKA (reference sequence). CDR3 coding DNA: TGCAGTGCTTGTCGCGGGAACACTGAAGCTTTCTTT. It codes for CSACRGNTEAFF.

The chain employs TRBV20-1 and TRBJ2-5, with 12 positions matching TRBD2. The last part of the DNA fits TRBJ2-1 better; the J call may be wrong. The CDR3 loop spans 13 amino acids. In germline, CDR1 is DFQATT, CDR2 SNEGSKA (reference sequence). The CDR3 reads CSDLAGGSNEQFF. The CDR3 DNA follows: TGCAGTGATCTAGCGGGAGGGAGCAATGAGCAGTTCTTC.

A remark on this clonotype: One base away lies a much larger clone, so this may be a sequencing read error. The chain uses TRBV29-1 and TRBJ1-1; the match to TRBD1 covers 7 bases. The CDR3 has 14 amino acids. Germline V gives CDR1 SQVTM, CDR2 ANQGSEA. CDR3 nucleotide sequence: TGCAGCGTTGGAGGGGGCATCTTGAACACTGGAGCTTTCTTT. Its protein is CSVGGGILNTGAFF.

This clonotype was seen only once. A far larger clone is one nucleotide away, so this likely arose from a read error. No conserved phenylalanine or tryptophan is present at the end of the CDR3, so a read error is the likely explanation. The genes are TRBV6-1 and TRBJ2-2; 12 nucleotides align to TRBD1. Germline V gives CDR1 MNHNS, CDR2 SASEGT. The CDR3 covers 17 residues. Losses at the gene ends were 10 bases for V and 4 bases for J; bases not matched to a gene: 13. In DNA, the CDR3 is TGTGCCATCAGCCCGGGACAGGGGGCTTCGAGCACCGGGGAGCTGTTTCTT. It encodes CAISPGQGASSTGELFL.

V gene TRBV6-1 combines with J gene TRBJ1-5; D is perhaps TRBD1 (6 bases). From germline, CDR1 is MNHNS and CDR2 SASEGT. V gave up 6 bases and J gave up 4 bases, with 16 bases separating them. The CDR3 contains 15 residues. CDR3 amino acids: CASRASLDRNQPQHF. CDR3 nucleotides: TGTGCCAGCAGAGCCTCCCTCGACAGGAATCAGCCCCAGCATTTT.

The V gene is TRBV4-3, the J gene TRBJ1-1; D is undetermined. Germline-derived CDR1 and CDR2 are LGHNA and YSLEER. The CDR3 loop spans 14 amino acids. The V and J ends lost 0 bases and 4 bases respectively, with 9 bases between them. CDR3 in DNA: TGCGCCAGCAGCCAAGATTTTGGGGTCACTGAAGCTTTCTTT. Amino acid sequence: CASSQDFGVTEAFF.

This clonotype showed up many times. CDR3 in amino acids: CSARGDSLAKNIQYF. The CDR3 DNA is TGCAGTGCTAGAGGGGACTCACTAGCCAAAAACATTCAGTACTTC. The rearrangement links TRBV20-1 to TRBJ2-4, with D perhaps matching TRBD2 (6 bases). Between the trimmed V and J ends, which lost 1 base and 0 bases, there was a span of 10 bases. Germline CDR1 reads DFQATT; CDR2 reads SNEGSKA (reference sequence). The CDR3 is 15 residues long.

This clonotype was picked up many times. V usage is TRBV18 and J usage is TRBJ2-1; TRBD1 agrees at 9 bases. After removal of 3 bases from V and 6 bases from J, the junction contained 0 bases not matched to a gene. Germline-derived CDR1 and CDR2 are KGHSH and LQKENI. The CDR3 spans 13 residues. CDR3 sequence reads: CASSPGQGNEQFF. The CDR3 DNA sequence: TGTGCCAGCTCACCGGGACAGGGCAATGAGCAGTTCTTC. The full variable domain, in which reference TRBV18 and TRBJ2-1 provide the parts outside the CDR3, is NAGVMQNPRHLVRRRGQEARLRCSPMKGHSHVYWYRQLPEEGLKFMVYLQKENIIDESGMPKERFSAEFPKEGPSILRIQQVVRGDSAAYFCASSPGQGNEQFFGPGTRLTVL.

This clonotype has ten or more counts. V gene TRBV3-1 combines with J gene TRBJ1-5; D remains ambiguous. Germline V gene data show CDR1 as LGHDT and CDR2 as YNNKEL (reference sequence). The CDR3 consists of 14 residues. V lost 3 bases, J lost 2 bases, and 8 bases lay in between. The CDR3: CASSQGGGNQPQHF. In nucleotides, the CDR3 is TGTGCCAGCAGCCAGGGCGGGGGCAATCAGCCCCAGCATTTT.

This clonotype appeared many times. The chain has TRBV2 and TRBJ2-7; D is ambiguous. Trimming left V 4 bases short and J 5 bases short, with 6 bases between. CDR3 length: 11 residues. CDR1 is SNHLY and CDR2 is FYNNEI in the germline V gene. The CDR3 DNA is TGTGCCAGCAGTGGTGGGGACGAGCAGTACTTC. It translates to CASSGGDEQYF.